This T cell receptor beta chain was obtained from a study of radiation and T cells in renal cell carcinoma. Treatment given: treatment-naive control, cytoreductive nephrectomy. This clone was seen more than once but under ten times. Other DNA sequences within the sample encode an identical CDR3. The CDR3 runs to 14 residues. The germline V and J ends were trimmed by 0 bases and 0 bases, with 4 bases remaining between them. CDR1 LNHDA and CDR2 SQIVND come from the germline V gene (reference sequence). Libraries were prepared by immunoSEQ multiplex PCR; TCRdb keeps only in-frame clonotypes and omits some of them. This sample has more than 11,000 clones, with approximately 50% found just once.

The chain couples TRBV19 to TRBJ2-3; no clear D. This sequence was found in a man between 45 and 60 years old with renal cell carcinoma. The starting material was tumor tissue, obtained from a patient whose treatment was nephrectomy without radiotherapy. The CDR3 protein is CASSIDLSTDTQYF. The CDR3 DNA follows: TGTGCCAGTAGTATAGATCTCAGCACAGATACGCAGTATTTT.